This paragraph reports one TCR beta chain. The antigen is not known. Profiled with immunoSEQ multiplex PCR; TCRdb holds only in-frame clones, not every one. The sample records tens of thousands of clones, roughly 80% being singletons. This sample is part of a study of CD8 T cell repertoires and HIV-1 epitope variants. Whole-study context: T cells were stimulated with Twenty-five Gag and Nef peptides separately. Controls included no peptide, Ebola AY9 epitope, and a CMV, EBV, flu pool.

In germline, CDR1 is KGHSH, CDR2 LQKENI. V lost 3 bases and J lost 6, with 15 bases in between. The CDR3 consists of 14 residues. Regarding the study as a whole: Fewer than ten TCR beta clonotypes were antigen-specific, six or seven apparently recognizing autologous or escape variants.

What was sequenced was uncultured baseline CD8+ T cells from peripheral blood mononuclear cells (PBMCs). This sequence was found in a male donor with HIV. This chain joins TRBV18 and TRBJ2-7; either TRBD1 or TRBD2 may supply D (6 bases each). CDR3 region: CASSPTGAGIEQYF. CDR3 DNA sequence: TGTGCCAGCTCACCCACGGGGGCGGGGATCGAGCAGTACTTC.